This record covers a single TCR beta chain. Its antigen target is currently unknown. The data were taken from a study of cytomegalovirus exposure and HLA in healthy donors (dated by TCRdb to 2015 to 2018). The study in broad terms: An earlier analysis of some 500 of the donors reported more than 250 Gb of sequence data and more than 90 million unique TCR beta sequences from roughly 180 million T cells. An early release covering roughly 600 HLA-typed donors comprised roughly 300 gigabases of sequencing data and around 80 million unique TCR sequences. Of the roughly 420 genotyped donors, roughly 76% were placed in the genetic ancestry cluster associated with self-reported Caucasian donors. The study aimed to test whether signatures of past pathogen exposure could be identified by cataloging public T cell receptors. The study profiled the T cell repertoires of about 720 subjects by immunosequencing and related them to cytomegalovirus serostatus. A separate validation cohort of more than 100 different subjects was used in addition to the 666-subject first cohort. High-throughput TCR immunosequencing, statistical association of individual TCRs with disease status, and machine learning were combined to predict cytomegalovirus infection status. In a later analysis, previously published TCR beta repertoires from several hundred donors were re-analyzed and high-resolution HLA genotyping was added so that TCR occurrence patterns could be studied. Rather than using new phenotypic data, the later analysis identified candidate immune exposures from TCR beta sequences and from how often those sequences occurred across donors. An earlier analysis of approximately 630 of the donors applied high-throughput TCR beta sequencing to assess whether each TCR beta V gene segment acted as functional or pseudogenic. Alongside the repertoire data, information on donor age, sex, ethnicity and CMV serostatus was compiled. Genome-wide SNP genotypes for about 65% of the roughly 670 donors were used in a later genetic analysis, which treated that subset as a discovery cohort. Every repertoire in the discovery cohort had been generated on one and the same sequencing platform. Class I and class II HLA loci were covered by the typing at four-digit resolution. The number of donors typed differed by locus, with 629-630 for A, B, C, DRB1 and DQB1, around 500 for DQA1, 600 to 610 for DPA1, and some 440 for DPB1. Roughly 5 DR-DQ haplotypes were handled as single units for association and clustering, since linkage in the cohort was strong. Among some 400 genotyped donors of the cohort, an average of around 250,000 unique TCR beta nucleotide sequences was sequenced per donor, of which approximately 19% were non-productive.

The germline V gene provides CDR1 SGHDN and CDR2 FVKESK. The CDR3 measures 15 amino acids from cysteine to phenylalanine. Just CDR3 DNA is preserved here, 45 bases in frame from base 1. Libraries were constructed by the immunoSEQ multiplex PCR assay. For the multiplex PCR, a mixture combining 60 forward primers for TCR Vbeta segments and 13 reverse primers for TCR Jbeta segments was used. The CDR3 region of rearranged TCR beta genes was amplified from genomic DNA with a multiplex PCR assay. On the Illumina HiSeq System, the amplified TCR beta libraries were sequenced as 87-base-pair reads. The authors processed their data as follows. Across the 600 to 700 repertoires, a later analysis counted about 81 million unique TCR beta chains, around 11 million of which were shared by at least two donors. To remove PCR and sequencing errors, raw reads were error-corrected and collapsed into unique sequences using a nearest-neighbor algorithm that merged closely related sequences. To assign V, D and J gene segments, CDR3 sequences were aligned to IMGT reference sequences. Each retained sequence needed at least a six-nucleotide match to both a V gene segment and a J gene segment. A rearrangement was called productive if the CDR3 had no stop codons and remained in frame with V and J, and every other rearrangement was called non-productive. CDR3 was defined by IMGT convention, running from the second conserved V-encoded cysteine to the conserved J-encoded phenylalanine. The earlier analysis of about 500 of the donors excluded sequences that lacked an unambiguous match to a single V gene segment. In an earlier analysis of some 590 of the donors, V segments were called functional above 56.7% productive rearrangements and were called segregating when the between-donor standard deviation exceeded 5%. A statistical classification framework was built to diagnose cytomegalovirus status from the catalog of TCR beta chain sequences. A later analysis assigned V and J genes by comparing TCR nucleotide sequences with IMGT/GENE-DB human TR gene sequences. In a later analysis, CDR3 sequences and most-parsimonious VDJ recombination scenarios were assigned using the TCRdist pipeline. A later analysis defined each TCR beta chain by its CDR3 amino acid sequence plus V-gene family, and excluded reads lacking a unique V-gene family. To address suspected cross-contamination and a sequencing artifact, a later analysis removed approximately 600 highly shared, low-generation-probability nucleotide sequences. In a later analysis, a clonal expansion index was calculated for each public chain from normalized within-repertoire ranks of inferred template counts. Generation probabilities in a later analysis came from a VDJ recombination model fitted to out-of-frame rearrangements, and those results were checked against IGoR. Hypergeometric tests were used in a later analysis to score TCR-TCR, TCR-HLA and TCR-CMV co-occurrence, with a repertoire-size bias correction applied to the TCR pairs. In a later analysis, false discovery rates were estimated by permuting HLA or CMV assignments 20 times. In a later analysis, co-occurring TCRs were grouped using DBSCAN, with TCRdist sequence similarity added in when clustering inside HLA-allele-positive subsets. Repertoires with fewer than 30,000 or more than 120,000 public chains were left out of co-occurrence clustering, as were several repertoires with anomalous nucleotide sharing. This immuneACCESS table, as held by TCRdb, lists in-frame sequences with V and J called but not all clones. Of the missing ones, under half trace to an unresolved V gene in checked studies; the others have no known cause. V and J calls and clone size follow that table, whereas D and trimming were derived from the DNA. The sample table on file contains over 100,000 clones. The top ten clonotypes cover approximately 1.6% of the sample.

Results and caveats for the whole study, not just this receptor: Most CMV-associated TCR beta chains appeared to be HLA-restricted in a later analysis, and the HLA associations seemed to be driven largely by CMV exposure. A later analysis associated 17,000 or so TCR beta sequences with specific HLA alleles at a false discovery rate of 0.05. In the study, 150 to 200 TCR beta chains were listed as associated with cytomegalovirus. A few of the identified cytomegalovirus-associated TCR beta chains were confirmed in vitro to be specific for cytomegalovirus antigens. Assigning TCR associations to individual alleles was difficult when HLA alleles, especially DR and DQ, strongly co-occurred. A further reported finding was that TCR beta sequences accurately predicted the HLA-A and HLA-B alleles for most subjects in the first cohort. In a later analysis, several top co-occurrence clusters were reported to appear linked to parvovirus B19, influenza, CMV and Epstein-Barr virus. Because HLA typing was missing for some donors at each locus, association tests included only the typed subset. The presence/absence analyses assumed that sequencing depth was roughly uniform across donors, and that assumption may not be true. Linkage disequilibrium might explain the correlated functional status among segregating V segments, but an unknown experimental factor could not be ruled out. A later genetic analysis reported fewer N-insertions in productive TCRs among donors in an Asian-associated ancestry cluster than the roughly 700-donor mean. Most TCR sequences were seen in very few donors, while some public TCRs were found in many individuals. In a later analysis, the rate of TCR association differed among HLA loci, with DRB1 alleles having the most associated TCRs and HLA-C alleles having the fewest. It was suggested by the authors that the approach could potentially be generalized to other disease states and immunological phenotypes. The sequencing pipeline was judged likely to have produced a cluster of highly shared sequence variants as a technical artifact. In a later analysis, HLA-associated TCR beta chains were found to be more clonally expanded and to have lower generation probabilities than equally common non-associated chains. A later genetic analysis associated a missense DCLRE1C variant with V-gene and J-gene trimming of TCR beta chains, and an independent cohort replicated the association. For the cohort, immune exposure information was limited to CMV serostatus. Some IMGT-functional V segments, including TRBV6-2 and TRBV6-3, could not be distinguished by the 87-base-pair reads and were therefore excluded. In an earlier analysis of 587 of the donors, most TCR beta V segments appeared in productive rearrangements about 87% or about 30% of the time, broadly matching IMGT annotations. Because counts were too low, some 17 rarely observed V segments, including chromosome 9 orphons, were excluded from the earlier analysis of under 650 of the donors. The classifier was reported to diagnose cytomegalovirus status with high specificity and sensitivity in both the original cohort and the validation cohort. Only TCR beta chains were sequenced in this cohort, and the absence of alpha or paired-chain data limited detectable features.

The cohort consisted of hundreds of healthy bone marrow donors. Cohort members were all nominally healthy when sampled, although unrecorded immune exposures were likely present. The donor was CMV seropositive and was included in the group of some 290 seropositive cohort members. A peripheral blood sample was provided by each donor, and peripheral blood mononuclear cells were used for TCR beta sequencing. The Qiagen DNeasy Blood Extraction Kit was used to extract genomic DNA from the blood cell samples. Sequencing used PBMCs. Here the chain combines TRBV14 and TRBJ2-5; TRBD2 agrees with 10 junctional bases. The J call is in doubt because the DNA end fits TRBJ2-7 better. The source of this sequence is a woman aged 40 to 55 in good health and CMV-seropositive. CDR3 loop: CASSARTSGTYEQYF. Here is the DNA: TGTGCCAGCAGCGCTCGGACTAGCGGTACCTACGAGCAGTACTTC.